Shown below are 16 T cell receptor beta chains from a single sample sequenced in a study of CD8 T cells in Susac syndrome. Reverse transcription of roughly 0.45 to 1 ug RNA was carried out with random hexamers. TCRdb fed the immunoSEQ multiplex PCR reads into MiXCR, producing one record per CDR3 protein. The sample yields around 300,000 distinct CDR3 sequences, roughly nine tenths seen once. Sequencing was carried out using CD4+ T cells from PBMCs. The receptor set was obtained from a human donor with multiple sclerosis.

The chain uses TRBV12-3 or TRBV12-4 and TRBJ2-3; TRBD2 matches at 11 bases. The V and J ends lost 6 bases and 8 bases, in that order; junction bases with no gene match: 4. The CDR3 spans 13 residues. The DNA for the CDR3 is TGTGCCAGCAGGTCGACTAGCGGGGTTACGCAGTATTTT. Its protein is CASRSTSGVTQYF.

Written as DNA, the CDR3 is TGTGCCAGCAGCGTAAGTTCGCATGGGGGGCGTGGTGAGCAGTTCTTC. Its translation: CASSVSSHGGRGEQFF. This sequence joins TRBV9 and TRBJ2-1; D tentatively reads TRBD1 or TRBD2 (6 bases each). The V end lost 1 base, the J end lost 9 bases, and 20 bases lay between the germline ends. The CDR3 has 16 amino acids. Germline CDR1 reads SGDLS; CDR2 reads YYNGEE.

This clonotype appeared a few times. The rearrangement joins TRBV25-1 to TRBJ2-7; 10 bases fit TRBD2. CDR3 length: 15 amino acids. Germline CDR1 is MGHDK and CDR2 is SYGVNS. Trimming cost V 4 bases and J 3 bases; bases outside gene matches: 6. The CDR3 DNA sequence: TGTGCCAGCAGTGCTAGCGGGAGTAGGCACTACGAGCAGTACTTC. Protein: CASSASGSRHYEQYF.

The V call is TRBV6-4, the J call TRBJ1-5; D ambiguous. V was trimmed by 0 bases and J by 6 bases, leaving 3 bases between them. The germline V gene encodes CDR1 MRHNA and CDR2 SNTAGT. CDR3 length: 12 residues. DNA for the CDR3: TGTGCCAGCAGTGACTCCACTCAGCCCCAGCATTTT. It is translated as CASSDSTQPQHF.

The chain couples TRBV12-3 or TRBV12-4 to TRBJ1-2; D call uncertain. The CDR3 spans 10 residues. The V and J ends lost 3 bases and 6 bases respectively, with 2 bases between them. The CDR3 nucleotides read TGTGCCAGCAGTTTGCATGGCTACACCTTC. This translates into CASSLHGYTF.

CDR3 nucleotides: TGTGCCAGCAGCTTATCCGAGTCTAATGAGCAGTTCTTC. Residues: CASSLSESNEQFF. The chain couples TRBV7-3 to TRBJ2-1; no reliable D call. V was cut by 2 bases and J by 7 bases, with 9 bases left in between. Germline V gene sequence: CDR1 SGHTA, CDR2 FQGTGA. The CDR3 totals 13 residues. Supplemented by reference TRBV7-3 and TRBJ2-1, the full variable domain reads GAGVSQTPSNKVTEKGKYVELRCDPISGHTALYWYRQSLGQGPEFLIYFQGTGAADDSGLPNDRFFAVRPEGSVSTLKIQRTERGDSAVYLCASSLSESNEQFFGPGTRLTVL.

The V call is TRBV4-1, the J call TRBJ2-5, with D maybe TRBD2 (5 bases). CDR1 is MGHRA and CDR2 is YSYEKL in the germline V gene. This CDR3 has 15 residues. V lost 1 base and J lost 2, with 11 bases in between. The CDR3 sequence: CASSQGGREQETQYF. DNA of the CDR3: TGCGCCAGCAGCCAAGGGGGAAGGGAGCAAGAGACCCAGTACTTC.

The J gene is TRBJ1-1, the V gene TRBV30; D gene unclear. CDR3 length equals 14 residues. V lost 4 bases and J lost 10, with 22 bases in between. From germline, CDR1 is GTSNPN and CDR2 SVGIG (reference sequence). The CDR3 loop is CAWTPGIPTPRAFF. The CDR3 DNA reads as TGTGCCTGGACTCCTGGTATTCCCACCCCAAGAGCTTTCTTT.

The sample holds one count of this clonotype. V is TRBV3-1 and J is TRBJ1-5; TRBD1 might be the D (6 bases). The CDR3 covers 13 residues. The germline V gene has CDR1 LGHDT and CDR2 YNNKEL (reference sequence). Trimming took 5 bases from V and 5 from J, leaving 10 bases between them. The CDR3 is CASSIQGYQPQHF. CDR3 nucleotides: TGTGCCAGCAGCATCCAGGGGTATCAGCCCCAGCATTTT. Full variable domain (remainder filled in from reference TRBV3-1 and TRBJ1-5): DTAVSQTPKYLVTQMGNDKSIKCEQNLGHDTMYWYKQDSKKFLKIMFSYNNKELIINETVPNRFSPKSPDKAHLNLHINSLELGDSAVYFCASSIQGYQPQHFGDGTRLSIL.

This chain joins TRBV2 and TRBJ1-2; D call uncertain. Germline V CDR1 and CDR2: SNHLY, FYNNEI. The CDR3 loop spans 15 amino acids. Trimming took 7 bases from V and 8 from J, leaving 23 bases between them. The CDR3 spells CASKREELHFGGYTF. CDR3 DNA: TGTGCCAGCAAAAGGGAAGAGTTACACTTCGGAGGCTACACCTTC.

The CDR3 reads CSATPGGGSNEQFF. The CDR3 bases are TGCAGTGCTACTCCGGGCGGCGGGAGCAATGAGCAGTTCTTC. The rearrangement joins TRBV20-1 to TRBJ2-1, with 7 nucleotides matching TRBD2. CDR3 length: 14 residues. With V trimmed by 4 bases and J by 6 bases, 9 bases remained unmatched. Looked up from germline, CDR1 is DFQATT and CDR2 is SNEGSKA (reference sequence).

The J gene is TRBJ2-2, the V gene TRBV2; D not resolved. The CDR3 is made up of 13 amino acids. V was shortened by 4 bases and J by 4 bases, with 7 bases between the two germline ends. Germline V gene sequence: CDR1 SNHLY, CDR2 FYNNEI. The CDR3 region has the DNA TGTGCCAGCAGTGGCGACATCACCGGGGAGCTGTTTTTT. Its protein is CASSGDITGELFF.

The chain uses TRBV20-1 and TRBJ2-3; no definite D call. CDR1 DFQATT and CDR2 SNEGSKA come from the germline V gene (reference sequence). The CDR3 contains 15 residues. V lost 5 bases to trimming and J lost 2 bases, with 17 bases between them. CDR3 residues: CSALLTGPHTDTQYF. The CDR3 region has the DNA TGCAGTGCTCTTCTGACTGGCCCCCACACAGATACGCAGTATTTT.

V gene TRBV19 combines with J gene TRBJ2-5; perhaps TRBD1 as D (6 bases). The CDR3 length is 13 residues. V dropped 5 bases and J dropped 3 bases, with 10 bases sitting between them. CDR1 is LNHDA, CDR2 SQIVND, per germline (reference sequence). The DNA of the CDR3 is TGTGCCAGTAGTCAGGACAGAGAAGAGACCCAGTACTTC. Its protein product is CASSQDREETQYF.

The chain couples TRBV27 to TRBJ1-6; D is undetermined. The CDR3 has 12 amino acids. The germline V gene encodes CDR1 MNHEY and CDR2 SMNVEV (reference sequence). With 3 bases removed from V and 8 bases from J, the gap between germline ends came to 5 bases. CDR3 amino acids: CASSFFDSPLHF. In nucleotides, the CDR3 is TGTGCCAGCAGTTTTTTCGATTCACCCCTCCACTTT.

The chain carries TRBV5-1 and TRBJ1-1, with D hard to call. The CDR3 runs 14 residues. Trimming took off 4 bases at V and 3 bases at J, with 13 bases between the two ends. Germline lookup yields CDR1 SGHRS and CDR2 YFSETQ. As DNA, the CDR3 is TGCGCCAGCAGCATGGGCCCTGGAGACACTGAAGCTTTCTTT. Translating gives CASSMGPGDTEAFF.